Presented here are 8 T cell receptor beta chains from one specimen sequenced in a study of T cell repertoires in cytomegalovirus infection. These receptors have no identified antigens. From the reads, TCRdb called clonotypes with MiXCR, one entry per CDR3 protein. The table records about 130,000 distinct CDR3 sequences, 32% of them present only once. The material was CD8+ T cells from cultured PBMCs, obtained from culture after CMV antigen stimulation. These receptors were obtained from a human donor in good health (CMV status not recorded). Some clones in this sample may be carry-over from other donors' samples.

The rearrangement joins TRBV19 to TRBJ2-7; maybe TRBD2 (6 bases). V gave up 3 bases and J gave up 5 bases, with 11 bases separating them. CDR3 size: 13 residues. From germline, CDR1 is LNHDA and CDR2 SQIVND (reference sequence). The CDR3 DNA follows: TGTGCCAGTAGTATTTTATCGGGGGACGAGCAGTACTTC. It specifies CASSILSGDEQYF.

The CDR3 DNA reads as TGTGCCAGCAGTGAATACCTCCCACAGGGGGGGGCTGAAGCTTTCTTT. Its protein is CASSEYLPQGGAEAFF. The chain joins TRBV25-1 to TRBJ1-1; 8 positions match TRBD1. After removal of 0 bases from V and 6 bases from J, the junction contained 9 bases not matched to a gene. The germline CDR1 and CDR2 sequences are MGHDK and SYGVNS. This CDR3 is 16 amino acids long.

In this sample, this clonotype turned up a few times. The genes are TRBV6-6 and TRBJ2-5; D is undetermined. The CDR3 spans 13 residues. CDR1 and CDR2 from the germline V gene are MNHNY and SVGAGI (reference sequence). V was cut by 2 bases and J by 4 bases, with 8 bases left in between. CDR3 in DNA: TGTGCCAGCAGTTACCCGATTAGAGAGACCCAGTACTTC. This translates into CASSYPIRETQYF.

This clonotype was seen a few times. The chain joins TRBV2 to TRBJ2-1; no firm D call. The CDR3 length is 12 residues. The V gene's germline CDR1 is SNHLY and CDR2 FYNNEI. With 7 bases removed from V and 3 bases from J, the gap between germline ends came to 7 bases. CDR3 nucleotide sequence: TGTGCCAGCAAGGGCAACTACAATGAGCAGTTCTTC. This codes for CASKGNYNEQFF.

This clonotype has just a few counts. The chain combines TRBV11-2 with TRBJ2-3; D uncertain. CDR3 length: 12 amino acids. V was trimmed by 5 bases and J by 4 bases, leaving 7 bases between them. Germline V lookup: CDR1 SGHAT, CDR2 FQNNGV. In DNA form, the CDR3 reads TGTGCCAGCAGCCCCCAGGCAGATACGCAGTATTTT. Encoded protein: CASSPQADTQYF.

This clonotype was detected only a few times. V usage is TRBV15 and J usage is TRBJ2-1; D is unresolved. The germline V gene encodes CDR1 LNHNV and CDR2 YYDKDF (reference sequence). V lost 3 bases, J lost 1 base, and 13 bases lay in between. CDR3 length equals 16 residues. In DNA, the CDR3 is TGTGCCACCAGCAGTGAACGACTGTGGTCCTACAATGAGCAGTTCTTC. The encoded protein is CATSSERLWSYNEQFF.

This clonotype was found a few times. The chain couples TRBV27 to TRBJ1-1, with 7 bases aligning to TRBD1. Per the germline V gene, CDR1 is MNHEY and CDR2 is SMNVEV (reference sequence). V shed 4 bases and J 1 base; nucleotides not matched to a gene: 6. The length of the CDR3 is 15 residues. The chain's CDR3 is CASSYNRGPNTEAFF. The DNA for the CDR3 is TGTGCCAGCAGTTACAACAGGGGCCCGAACACTGAAGCTTTCTTT.

The chain carries TRBV9 and TRBJ1-2, with D unclear. The ends were cut back, 4 bases at V and 0 bases at J, with 16 bases in the middle. The germline V gene encodes CDR1 SGDLS and CDR2 YYNGEE. CDR3 size: 16 residues. CDR3 protein: CASSPWSANSNYGYTF. The DNA of the CDR3 is TGTGCCAGCAGCCCCTGGTCCGCGAACTCTAACTATGGCTACACCTTC.